This passage covers 23 T cell receptor beta chains from one sample sequenced in a study of CD8 T cells in Susac syndrome (dated by TCRdb to the late 2010s). Libraries were constructed by the immunoSEQ multiplex PCR assay. RNA was extracted using the RNeasy kit, and roughly 0.5 to 1 microgram was reverse transcribed with random hexamers. TCRdb ran its own pipeline on the public reads, namely fastp trimming at Q25 and MiXCR clone calling, and kept in-frame beta chains. Rows with a matching CDR3 protein are joined into one entry that keeps the most common DNA and genes. For this sample the table gives under 95,000 distinct CDR3 sequences, of which approximately 95% were detected only once. The top ten hold over 0.35% of the sample. Sequencing input: CD8+ T cells from PBMCs. These receptors came from a human donor with Susac syndrome.

V and J are TRBV30 and TRBJ1-1, with 7 bases aligning to TRBD1. Germline-derived CDR1 and CDR2 are GTSNPN and SVGIG (reference sequence). This CDR3 is built from 16 residues. The junction had 7 bases not matched to a gene; V was cut back by 0 bases and J by 0 bases. The CDR3 sequence is CAWSVRGRGVNTEAFF. The CDR3 DNA sequence: TGTGCCTGGAGTGTACGTGGCAGGGGGGTGAACACTGAAGCTTTCTTT. Using reference TRBV30 and TRBJ1-1 for the parts outside the CDR3, the full variable domain is SQTIHQWPATLVQPVGSPLSLECTVEGTSNPNLYWYRQAAGRGLQLLFYSVGIGQISSEVPQNLSASRPQDRQFILSSKKLLLSDSGFYLCAWSVRGRGVNTEAFFGQGTRLTVV.

The chain employs TRBV5-6 and TRBJ2-5, with D unresolved. The germline V and J ends were trimmed by 4 bases and 2 bases, with 18 bases remaining between them. CDR3 length: 16 residues. Germline V gene lookup returns CDR1 SGHDT and CDR2 YYEEEE. The CDR3: CASSPPLIADQETQYF. CDR3 in DNA: TGTGCCAGCAGCCCACCATTGATAGCAGATCAAGAGACCCAGTACTTC.

This rearrangement joins TRBV5-1 to TRBJ1-1, with D maybe TRBD1 (5 bases). V lost 0 bases and J lost 6, with 12 bases in between. Germline V gene lookup returns CDR1 SGHRS and CDR2 YFSETQ. CDR3 size: 14 residues. This CDR3 reads CASSLDGGMAEAFF. CDR3 coding DNA: TGCGCCAGCAGCTTGGACGGGGGGATGGCTGAAGCTTTCTTT.

This rearrangement joins TRBV9 to TRBJ1-1; D might be TRBD1 (6 bases). V lost 4 bases and J 1 base, leaving 17 bases between the germline ends. Germline assignment: CDR1 SGDLS and CDR2 YYNGEE. The CDR3 covers 16 residues. The CDR3 region is CASSPEGGHRNTEAFF. The CDR3 bases are TGTGCCAGCAGCCCCGAGGGGGGACATCGGAACACTGAAGCTTTCTTT.

The chain employs TRBV19 and TRBJ2-6; no firm D call. Looked up from germline, CDR1 is LNHDA and CDR2 is SQIVND (reference sequence). The CDR3 consists of 14 residues. Trimming took off 2 bases at V and 0 bases at J, with 2 bases between the two ends. For the CDR3, the DNA is TGTGCCAGTAGTATAAACTCTGGGGCCAACGTCCTGACTTTC. Residues: CASSINSGANVLTF.

The genes are TRBV5-6 and TRBJ2-7, with D maybe TRBD2 (5 bases). The CDR3 loop spans 14 amino acids. CDR1 is SGHDT, CDR2 YYEEEE, per germline. The ends were cut back, 10 bases at V and 4 bases at J, with 21 bases in the middle. The CDR3 sequence: CASKGAQASYEQYF. The DNA for the CDR3 is TGTGCCTCCAAGGGAGCGCAGGCGTCTTACGAGCAGTACTTC.

The chain couples TRBV5-1 to TRBJ2-7; D uncertain. There are 13 residues in the CDR3. The V end lost 0 bases, the J end lost 3 bases, and 7 bases lay between the germline ends. CDR1 and CDR2 from the germline V gene are SGHRS and YFSETQ. CDR3 sequence (DNA): TGCGCCAGCAGCTTGGTGTCGGGCTACGAGCAGTACTTC. Amino acids: CASSLVSGYEQYF.

J is TRBJ2-7 and V is TRBV19; D assignment may be TRBD1 or TRBD2 (6 bases each). The length of the CDR3 is 14 residues. V lost 3 bases and J 2 bases, leaving 11 bases between the germline ends. From germline, CDR1 is LNHDA and CDR2 SQIVND (reference sequence). The CDR3 DNA reads as TGTGCCAGTAGTATCCCCGGGGGCCCCTACGAGCAGTACTTC. Its protein product is CASSIPGGPYEQYF.

This clonotype was detected a few times. The rearrangement joins TRBV20-1 to TRBJ1-1; 10 nucleotides agree with TRBD1. The CDR3 runs to 13 residues. Germline assignment: CDR1 DFQATT and CDR2 SNEGSKA (reference sequence). Trimming cost V 3 bases and J 3 bases; bases outside gene matches: 1. The CDR3 protein is CSARGTGDTEAFF. CDR3 coding DNA: TGCAGTGCTAGGGGGACAGGGGACACTGAAGCTTTCTTT.

The rearrangement uses TRBV7-9 and TRBJ2-1; a possible D gene is TRBD1 (6 bases). The V end was cut by 5 bases, the J end by 12 bases, with 17 bases between. The CDR3 runs to 13 residues. Germline V CDR1 and CDR2: SEHNR, FQNEAQ (reference sequence). In DNA, the CDR3 is TGTGCCAGCAGCGGGACAAACGTTCCAGTGCAGTTCTTC. It yields the protein CASSGTNVPVQFF.

This clonotype was detected only once. The chain joins TRBV4-3 to TRBJ2-7, with 8 nucleotides matching TRBD2. CDR1 LGHNA and CDR2 YSLEER come from the germline V gene. Trimming cost V 1 base and J 2 bases; bases outside gene matches: 1. This CDR3 has 14 amino acids. This CDR3 reads CASSQGREAYEQYF. CDR3 coding DNA: TGCGCCAGCAGCCAAGGGCGGGAGGCCTACGAGCAGTACTTC.

The chain combines TRBV13 with TRBJ2-7, with 10 nucleotides matching TRBD2. CDR1 is PRHDT and CDR2 is FYEKMQ in the germline V gene (reference sequence). V lost 5 bases and J lost 3; bases outside the gene matches: 7. The CDR3 loop spans 15 amino acids. In DNA, the CDR3 is TGTGCCAGCAGCCAAGGACTAGCGGACAGCTACGAGCAGTACTTC. It translates to CASSQGLADSYEQYF.

This clonotype was found once. The rearrangement links TRBV29-1 to TRBJ2-1, with TRBD2 matching 9 bases. The junction had 13 bases not matched to a gene; V was cut back by 0 bases and J by 4 bases. The CDR3 consists of 18 residues. CDR1 is SQVTM, CDR2 ANQGSEA, per germline. CDR3 in amino acids: CSVEDGVAGGPIYNEQFF. CDR3 coding DNA: TGCAGCGTTGAAGATGGAGTCGCGGGAGGGCCGATATACAATGAGCAGTTCTTC.

This sequence joins TRBV24-1 and TRBJ2-1, with 10 bases identical to TRBD2. Germline V gene lookup returns CDR1 KGHDR and CDR2 SFDVKD. V shed 0 bases, J shed 0 bases, and the junction held 1 base outside the gene matches. This CDR3 spans 17 amino acids. The DNA of the CDR3 is TGTGCCACCAGTGATTTGCGGACTAGCGGCTCCTACAATGAGCAGTTCTTC. This gives the protein CATSDLRTSGSYNEQFF.

V is TRBV10-2 and J is TRBJ2-6, with D possibly matching TRBD2 (5 bases). Per the germline V gene, CDR1 is WSHSY and CDR2 is SAAADI. V lost 10 bases, J lost 1 base, and 11 bases lay in between. The CDR3 covers 14 residues. As DNA, the CDR3 is TGCGCCACCCGACCGGGGTCTGGGGCCAACGTCCTGACTTTC. Amino acid sequence: CATRPGSGANVLTF.

The CDR3 nucleotides are TGCGCCAGCAGCCCACCTATAGGCGGGAGCACAGATACGCAGTATTTT. It codes for CASSPPIGGSTDTQYF. The V and J genes are TRBV4-1 and TRBJ2-3; TRBD2 is a possible D gene (5 bases). Trimming took 4 bases from V and 0 from J, leaving 14 bases between them. This CDR3 contains 16 residues. Germline V lookup: CDR1 MGHRA, CDR2 YSYEKL.

This chain connects TRBV4-1 to TRBJ2-1; D gene uncertain. The V and J ends lost 1 base and 6 bases respectively, with 10 bases between them. CDR1 is MGHRA, CDR2 YSYEKL, per germline. The CDR3 runs to 14 residues. The CDR3 region has the DNA TGCGCCAGCAGCCAAGCAACTTCTGGCAATGAGCAGTTCTTC. This codes for CASSQATSGNEQFF.

The chain carries TRBV9 and TRBJ2-7; D gene unclear. The V gene's germline CDR1 is SGDLS and CDR2 YYNGEE. This CDR3 is built from 14 residues. The V end was cut by 0 bases, the J end by 2 bases, with 9 bases between. The CDR3 coding sequence is TGTGCCAGCAGCGTAGAAAGGAGCCCCTACGAGCAGTACTTC. This sequence encodes CASSVERSPYEQYF.

The CDR3 reads CASSLFVVIPAVETQYF. In DNA form, the CDR3 reads TGTGCCAGCAGCTTGTTCGTTGTGATTCCGGCCGTGGAGACCCAGTACTTC. The chain employs TRBV5-4 and TRBJ2-5; D gene ambiguous. The CDR3 is 17 amino acids. CDR1 SGHNT and CDR2 YYREEE come from the germline V gene (reference sequence). V gave up 1 base and J gave up 5 bases, with 21 bases separating them.

The DNA of the CDR3 is TGCAGCGTTTCAGGGGGCCGAAGCTCCTACGAGCAGTACTTC. This sequence encodes CSVSGGRSSYEQYF. This rearrangement joins TRBV29-1 to TRBJ2-7, with TRBD1 matching 8 bases. V shed 5 bases and J 0 bases; nucleotides not matched to a gene: 6. The CDR3 has 14 amino acids. Germline CDR1 reads SQVTM; CDR2 reads ANQGSEA.

This clonotype occurred once. This chain links TRBV13 with TRBJ1-5; D possibly corresponds to TRBD1 (5 bases). CDR1 is PRHDT and CDR2 is FYEKMQ in the germline V gene (reference sequence). V lost 2 bases and J lost 4, with 9 bases in between. The CDR3 extends over 14 amino acids. The CDR3 loop reads CASSLSYRNQPQHF. The CDR3 DNA follows: TGTGCCAGCAGCTTATCTTACAGGAATCAGCCCCAGCATTTT.

J is TRBJ2-7 and V is TRBV27; no definite D call. Per germline, CDR1 MNHEY and CDR2 SMNVEV (reference sequence). CDR3 length: 13 amino acids. Trimming stripped 5 bases from V and 0 bases from J, with 8 bases between. The CDR3: CASSVLGSYEQYF. The CDR3 bases are TGTGCCAGCAGTGTCTTGGGCTCCTACGAGCAGTACTTC.

The chain carries TRBV20-1 and TRBJ2-5, with TRBD2 matching over 9 bases. Germline CDR1 DFQATT, CDR2 SNEGSKA (reference sequence). V lost 0 bases to trimming and J lost 2 bases; unmatched junction nucleotides: 10. CDR3 length: 17 residues. CDR3 loop: CSARDRWLAGQQETQYF. DNA of the CDR3: TGCAGTGCTAGAGACCGGTGGCTAGCGGGACAACAAGAGACCCAGTACTTC.